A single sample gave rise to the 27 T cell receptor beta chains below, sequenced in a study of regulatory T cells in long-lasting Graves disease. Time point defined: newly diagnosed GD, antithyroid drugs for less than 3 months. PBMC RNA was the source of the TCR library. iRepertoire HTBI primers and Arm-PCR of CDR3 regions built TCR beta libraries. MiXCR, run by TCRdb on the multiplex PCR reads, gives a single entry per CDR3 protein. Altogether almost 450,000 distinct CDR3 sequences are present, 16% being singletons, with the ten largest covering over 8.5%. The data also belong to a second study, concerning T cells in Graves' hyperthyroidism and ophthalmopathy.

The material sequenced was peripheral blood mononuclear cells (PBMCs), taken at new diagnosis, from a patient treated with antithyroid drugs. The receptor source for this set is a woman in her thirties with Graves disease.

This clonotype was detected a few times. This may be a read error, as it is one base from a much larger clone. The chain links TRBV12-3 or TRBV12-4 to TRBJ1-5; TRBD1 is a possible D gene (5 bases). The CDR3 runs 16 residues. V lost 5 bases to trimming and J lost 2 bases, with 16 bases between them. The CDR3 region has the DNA TGTGCCAGCAGTCTTAACTGGGGCTATCGCAATCAGCCCCAGCATTTT. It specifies CASSLNWGYRNQPQHF.

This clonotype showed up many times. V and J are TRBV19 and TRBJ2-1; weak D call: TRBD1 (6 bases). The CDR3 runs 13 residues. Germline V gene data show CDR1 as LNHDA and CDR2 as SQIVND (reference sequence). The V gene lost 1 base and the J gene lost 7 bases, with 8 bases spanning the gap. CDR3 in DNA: TGTGCCAGTAGTATAGGAGGGGGTAATGAGCAGTTCTTC. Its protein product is CASSIGGGNEQFF. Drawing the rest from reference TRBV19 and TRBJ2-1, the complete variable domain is DGGITQSPKYLFRKEGQNVTLSCEQNLNHDAMYWYRQDPGQGLRLIYYSQIVNDFQKGDIAEGYSVSREKKESFPLTVTSAQKNPTAFYLCASSIGGGNEQFFGPGTRLTVL.

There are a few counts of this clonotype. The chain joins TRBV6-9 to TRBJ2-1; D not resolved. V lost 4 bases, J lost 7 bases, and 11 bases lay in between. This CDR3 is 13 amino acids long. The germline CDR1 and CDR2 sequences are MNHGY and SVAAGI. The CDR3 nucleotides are TGTGCCAGCAGTTTTCCTCATGAGAATGAGCAGTTCTTC. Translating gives CASSFPHENEQFF.

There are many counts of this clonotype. The DNA for the CDR3 is TGTGCCAGCAGTTCCGGGACAGGGGATGAAAAACTGTTTTTT. It specifies CASSSGTGDEKLFF. This rearrangement joins TRBV28 to TRBJ1-4; 10 bases are a match to TRBD1. After removal of 4 bases from V and 6 bases from J, the junction contained 2 bases not matched to a gene. Germline lookup yields CDR1 MDHEN and CDR2 SYDVKM. This CDR3 spans 14 amino acids. The variable domain in full, completed from reference TRBV28 and TRBJ1-4, reads DVKVTQSSRYLVKRTGEKVFLECVQDMDHENMFWYRQDPGLGLRLIYFSYDVKMKEKGDIPEGYSVSREKKERFSLILESASTNQTSMYLCASSSGTGDEKLFFGSGTQLSVL.

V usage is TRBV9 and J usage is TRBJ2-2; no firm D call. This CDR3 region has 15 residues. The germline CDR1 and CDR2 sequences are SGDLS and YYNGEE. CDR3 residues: CTNSVLGSNTGELFF. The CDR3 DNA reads TGTACCAACAGCGTACTGGGCTCGAACACCGGGGAGCTGTTTTTT.

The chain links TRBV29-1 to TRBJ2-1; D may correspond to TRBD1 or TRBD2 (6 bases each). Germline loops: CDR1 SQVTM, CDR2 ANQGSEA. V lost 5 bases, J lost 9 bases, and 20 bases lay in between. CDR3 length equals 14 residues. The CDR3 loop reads CSVRGGPLGGEQFF. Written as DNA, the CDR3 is TGCAGCGTTCGAGGGGGTCCCCTGGGGGGTGAGCAGTTCTTC.

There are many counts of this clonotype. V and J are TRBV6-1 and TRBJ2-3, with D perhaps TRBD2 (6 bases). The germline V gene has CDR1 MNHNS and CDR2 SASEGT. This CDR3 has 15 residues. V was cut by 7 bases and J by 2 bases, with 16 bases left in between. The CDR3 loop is CASTRSGSTTDTQYF. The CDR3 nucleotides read TGTGCCAGCACTCGCTCCGGGAGCACCACAGATACGCAGTATTTT.

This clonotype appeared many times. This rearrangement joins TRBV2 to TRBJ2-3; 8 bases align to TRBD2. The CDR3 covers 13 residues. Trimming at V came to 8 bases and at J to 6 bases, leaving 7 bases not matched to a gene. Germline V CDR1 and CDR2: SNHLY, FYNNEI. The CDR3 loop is CASSREDQDTQYF. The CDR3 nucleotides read TGTGCCAGCTCGCGGGAGGACCAGGATACGCAGTATTTT.

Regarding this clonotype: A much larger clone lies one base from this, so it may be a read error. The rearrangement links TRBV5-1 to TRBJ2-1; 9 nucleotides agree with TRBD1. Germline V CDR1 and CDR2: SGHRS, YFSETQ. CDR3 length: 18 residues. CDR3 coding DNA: TGCGCCAGCAGCTTGCGTAGCCCGGACAGGGGATCTGGCAATGGGCAGTTCTTC. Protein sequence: CASSLRSPDRGSGNGQFF. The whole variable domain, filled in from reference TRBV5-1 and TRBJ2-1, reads KAGVTQTPRYLIKTRGQQVTLSCSPISGHRSVSWYQQTPGQGLQFLFEYFSETQRNKGNFPGRFSGRQFSNSRSEMNVSTLELGDSALYLCASSLRSPDRGSGNGQFFGPGTRLTVL.

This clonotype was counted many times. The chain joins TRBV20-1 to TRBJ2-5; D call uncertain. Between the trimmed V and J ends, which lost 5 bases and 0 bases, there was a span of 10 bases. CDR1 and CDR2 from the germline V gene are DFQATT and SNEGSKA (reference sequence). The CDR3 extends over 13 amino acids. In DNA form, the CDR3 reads TGCAGTGCTTCTCAGGAGTACCAAGAGACCCAGTACTTC. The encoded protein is CSASQEYQETQYF.

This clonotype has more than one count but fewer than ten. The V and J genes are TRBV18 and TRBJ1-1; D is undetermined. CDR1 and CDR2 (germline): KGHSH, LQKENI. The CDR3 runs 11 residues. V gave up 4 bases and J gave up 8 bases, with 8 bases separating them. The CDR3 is CASSLDQEAFF. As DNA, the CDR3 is TGTGCCAGCTCACTGGACCAAGAAGCTTTCTTT.

For the CDR3, the DNA is TGTGCCAGCAGCACCCAACTCACCGTGCGGGGCCAAGAGACCCAGTACTTC. Protein: CASSTQLTVRGQETQYF. V is TRBV12-3 or TRBV12-4 and J is TRBJ2-1; TRBD2 might be the D (6 bases). The J call is uncertain, as TRBJ2-5 better fits the DNA end. The CDR3 sequence is 17 residues long.

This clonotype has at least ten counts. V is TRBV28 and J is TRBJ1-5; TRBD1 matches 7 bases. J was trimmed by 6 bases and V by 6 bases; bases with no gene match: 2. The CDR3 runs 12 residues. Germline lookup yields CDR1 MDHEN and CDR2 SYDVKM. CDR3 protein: CASSRDSQPQHF. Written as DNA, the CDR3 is TGTGCCAGCAGCCGGGACAGTCAGCCCCAGCATTTT.

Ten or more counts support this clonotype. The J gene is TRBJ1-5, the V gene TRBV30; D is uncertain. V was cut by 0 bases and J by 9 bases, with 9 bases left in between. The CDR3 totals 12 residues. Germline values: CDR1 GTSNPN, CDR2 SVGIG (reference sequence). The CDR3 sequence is CAWSVRGPPQHF. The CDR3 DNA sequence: TGTGCCTGGAGTGTACGGGGTCCGCCCCAGCATTTT.

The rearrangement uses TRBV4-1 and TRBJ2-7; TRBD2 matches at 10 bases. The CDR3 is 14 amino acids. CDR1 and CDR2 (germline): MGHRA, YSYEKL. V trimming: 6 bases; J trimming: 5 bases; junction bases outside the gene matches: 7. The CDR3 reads CASSTIGLADEQYF. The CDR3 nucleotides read TGCGCCAGCAGTACAATCGGACTAGCGGACGAGCAGTACTTC.

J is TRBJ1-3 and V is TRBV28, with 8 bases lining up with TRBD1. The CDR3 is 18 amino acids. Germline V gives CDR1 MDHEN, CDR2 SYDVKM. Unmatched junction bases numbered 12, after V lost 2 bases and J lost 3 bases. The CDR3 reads CASSLLGLRDRSGNTIYF. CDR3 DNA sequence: TGTGCCAGCAGTTTACTTGGCCTCCGGGACAGGAGTGGAAACACCATATATTTT.

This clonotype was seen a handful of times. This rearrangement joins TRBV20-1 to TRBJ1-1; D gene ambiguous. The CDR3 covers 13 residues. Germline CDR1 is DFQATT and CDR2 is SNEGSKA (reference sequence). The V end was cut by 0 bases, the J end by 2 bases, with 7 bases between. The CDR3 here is CSARDTPNTEAFF. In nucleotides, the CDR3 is TGCAGTGCTAGAGATACACCAAACACTGAAGCTTTCTTT.

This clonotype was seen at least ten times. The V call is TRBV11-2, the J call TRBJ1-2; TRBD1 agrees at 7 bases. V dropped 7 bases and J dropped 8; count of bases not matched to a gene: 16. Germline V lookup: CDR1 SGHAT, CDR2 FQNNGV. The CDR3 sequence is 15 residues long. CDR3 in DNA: TGTGCCAGCAACGAGAAAATAACAGGGGTTGGCGGCTACACCTTC. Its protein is CASNEKITGVGGYTF.

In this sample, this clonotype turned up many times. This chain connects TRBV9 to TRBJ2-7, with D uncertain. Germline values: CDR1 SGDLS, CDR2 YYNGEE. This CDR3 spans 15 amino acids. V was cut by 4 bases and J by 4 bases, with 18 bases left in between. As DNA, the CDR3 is TGTGCCAGCAGCAGAATACCGGGCACCCCTTACGAGCAGTACTTC. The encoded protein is CASSRIPGTPYEQYF.

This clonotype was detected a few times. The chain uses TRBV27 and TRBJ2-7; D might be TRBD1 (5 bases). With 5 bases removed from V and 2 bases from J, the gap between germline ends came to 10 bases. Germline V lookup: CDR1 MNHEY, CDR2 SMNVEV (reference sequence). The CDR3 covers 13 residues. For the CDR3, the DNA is TGTGCCAGCAGTGTACCAGGGACCTACGAGCAGTACTTC. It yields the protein CASSVPGTYEQYF.

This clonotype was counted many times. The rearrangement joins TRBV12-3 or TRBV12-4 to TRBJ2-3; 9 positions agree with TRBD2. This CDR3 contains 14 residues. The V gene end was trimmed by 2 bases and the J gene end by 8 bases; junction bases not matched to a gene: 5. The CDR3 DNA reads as TGTGCCAGCAGTTTATTAGCGGGGGACGGTACGCAGTATTTT. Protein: CASSLLAGDGTQYF.

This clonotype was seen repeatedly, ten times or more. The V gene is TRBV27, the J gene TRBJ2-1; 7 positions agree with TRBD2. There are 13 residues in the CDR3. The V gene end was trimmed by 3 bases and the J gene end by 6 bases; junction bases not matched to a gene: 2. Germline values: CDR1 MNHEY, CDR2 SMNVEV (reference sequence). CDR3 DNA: TGTGCCAGCAGTTTTACGGGGGGCAATGAGCAGTTCTTC. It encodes CASSFTGGNEQFF.

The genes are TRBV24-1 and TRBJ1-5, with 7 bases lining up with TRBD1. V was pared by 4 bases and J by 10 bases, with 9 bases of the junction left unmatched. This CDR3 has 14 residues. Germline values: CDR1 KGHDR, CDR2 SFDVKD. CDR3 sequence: CATSESRGTRPQHF. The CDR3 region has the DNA TGTGCCACCAGTGAATCCAGGGGGACCCGACCCCAGCATTTT.

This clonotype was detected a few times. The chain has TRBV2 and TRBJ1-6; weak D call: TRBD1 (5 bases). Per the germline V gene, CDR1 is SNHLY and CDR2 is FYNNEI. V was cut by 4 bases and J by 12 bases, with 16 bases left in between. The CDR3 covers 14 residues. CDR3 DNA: TGTGCCAGCAGTGCCCCGGGCCCAGGGTTACCCCTCCACTTT. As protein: CASSAPGPGLPLHF.

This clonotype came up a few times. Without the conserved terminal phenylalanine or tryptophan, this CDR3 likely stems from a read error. The CDR3 DNA reads as TGTGCCAGTAGTACCCTTCCGGGACAGGGGACTGATGAGCAGTTCCTC. It codes for CASSTLPGQGTDEQFL. V and J are TRBV19 and TRBJ2-1; 10 bases line up with TRBD1. V shed 4 bases and J 8 bases; nucleotides not matched to a gene: 11. The CDR3 is 16 residues long. Germline V lookup: CDR1 LNHDA, CDR2 SQIVND (reference sequence).

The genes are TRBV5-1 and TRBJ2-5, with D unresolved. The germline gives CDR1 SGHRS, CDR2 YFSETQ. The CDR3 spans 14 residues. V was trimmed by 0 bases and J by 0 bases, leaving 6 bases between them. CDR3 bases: TGCGCCAGCAGCTTGGACGGAAACCAAGAGACCCAGTACTTC. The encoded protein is CASSLDGNQETQYF.

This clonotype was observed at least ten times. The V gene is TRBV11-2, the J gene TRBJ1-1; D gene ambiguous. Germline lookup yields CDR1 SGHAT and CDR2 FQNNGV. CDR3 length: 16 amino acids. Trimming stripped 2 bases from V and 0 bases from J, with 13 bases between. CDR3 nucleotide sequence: TGTGCCAGCAGCTTAACGCGGGCCGGGGTGAACACTGAAGCTTTCTTT. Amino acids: CASSLTRAGVNTEAFF.